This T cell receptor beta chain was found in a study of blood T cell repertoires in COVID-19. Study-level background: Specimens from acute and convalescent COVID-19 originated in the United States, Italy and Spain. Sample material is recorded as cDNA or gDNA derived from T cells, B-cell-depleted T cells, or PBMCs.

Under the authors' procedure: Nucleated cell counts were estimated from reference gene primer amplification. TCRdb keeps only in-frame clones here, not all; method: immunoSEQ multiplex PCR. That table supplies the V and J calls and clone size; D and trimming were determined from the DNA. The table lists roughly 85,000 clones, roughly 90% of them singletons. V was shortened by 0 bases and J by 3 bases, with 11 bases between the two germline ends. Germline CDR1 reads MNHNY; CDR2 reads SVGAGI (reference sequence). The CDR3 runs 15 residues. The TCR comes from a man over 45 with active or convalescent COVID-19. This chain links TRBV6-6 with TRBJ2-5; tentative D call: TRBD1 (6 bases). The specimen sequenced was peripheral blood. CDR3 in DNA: TGTGCCAGCAGTTACTCGACAGGTCGGGAAGAGACCCAGTACTTC. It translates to CASSYSTGREETQYF.